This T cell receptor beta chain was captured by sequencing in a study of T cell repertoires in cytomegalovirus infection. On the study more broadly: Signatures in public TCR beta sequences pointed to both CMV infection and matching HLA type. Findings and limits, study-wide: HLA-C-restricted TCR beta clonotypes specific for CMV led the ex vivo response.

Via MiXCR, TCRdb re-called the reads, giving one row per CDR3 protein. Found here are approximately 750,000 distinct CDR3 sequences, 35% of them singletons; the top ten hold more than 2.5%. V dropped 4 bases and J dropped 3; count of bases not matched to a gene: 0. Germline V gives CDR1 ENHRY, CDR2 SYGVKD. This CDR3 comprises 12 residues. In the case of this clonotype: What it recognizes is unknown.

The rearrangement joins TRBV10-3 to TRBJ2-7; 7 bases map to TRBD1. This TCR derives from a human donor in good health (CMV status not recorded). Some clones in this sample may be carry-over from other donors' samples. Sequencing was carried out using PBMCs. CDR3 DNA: TGTGCCATCAGTGGACAGGGCTACGAGCAGTACTTC. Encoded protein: CAISGQGYEQYF.